Shown below are 3 T cell receptor beta chains from a single sample sequenced in a study of shared clonotypes between healthy human individuals. Assay: immunoSEQ multiplex PCR; the TCRdb copy retains only in-frame clones and omits some. This sample yields about 1.1 million clones, of which about 72% are seen a single time; approximately 0.95% belongs to the top ten. Sequenced: memory CD4+ T cells from PBMCs. The subset is: CD45RA-negative fraction. The receptor source for this set is a man aged 18-30 years in good health. Some clones in this sample may be carry-over from other donors' samples.

The V and J genes are TRBV7-2 and TRBJ2-3; 8 bases align to TRBD2. Per germline, CDR1 SGHTA and CDR2 FQGNSA. This CDR3 contains 13 residues. After removal of 6 bases from V and 7 bases from J, the junction contained 6 bases not matched to a gene. CDR3 sequence reads: CASRESGGNTQYF. CDR3 DNA: TGTGCCAGCAGAGAATCGGGAGGGAATACGCAGTATTTT.

The V gene is TRBV25-1, the J gene TRBJ2-2; D tentatively fits TRBD1 or TRBD2 (7 bases each). V dropped 3 bases and J dropped 4 bases, with 15 bases sitting between them. The CDR3 sequence is 16 residues long. The V gene's germline CDR1 is MGHDK and CDR2 SYGVNS. CDR3 nucleotides: TGTGCCAGCAGTGATTACAGGGGAGGGTTCACCGGGGAGCTGTTTTTT. Protein product: CASSDYRGGFTGELFF.

V and J are TRBV5-6 and TRBJ2-7; 9 nucleotides line up with TRBD1. V dropped 0 bases and J dropped 6; count of bases not matched to a gene: 4. CDR3 length: 14 residues. CDR1 and CDR2 from the germline V gene are SGHDT and YYEEEE. CDR3 DNA: TGTGCCAGCAGCTTGGATACAGGGGGCGGCGAGCAGTACTTC. Its translation: CASSLDTGGGEQYF.